One sample yielded the 13 T cell receptor beta chains listed below, sequenced in a study of shared clonotypes between healthy human individuals. Libraries were prepared by immunoSEQ multiplex PCR; TCRdb keeps only in-frame clonotypes and omits some of them. The repertoire has more than 850,000 clones, around 78% of them found once; the top ten carry approximately 0.56%. Sequencing was carried out using memory CD4+ T cells from PBMCs. Specified subset: CD45RA-negative fraction. The receptors derive from a man between 18 and 35 years old in good health. Some clones in this sample may be carry-over from other donors' samples.

The genes are TRBV28 and TRBJ1-6; D remains ambiguous. Trimming shortened V by 8 bases and J by 6 bases, and 17 bases separated the two germline ends. The germline CDR1 and CDR2 sequences are MDHEN and SYDVKM. This CDR3 has 15 residues. CDR3 DNA sequence: TGTGCCAGCCTCCCCAATTGGGCAGTTAATTCACCCCTCCACTTT. Protein sequence: CASLPNWAVNSPLHF.

The chain joins TRBV4-3 to TRBJ2-2, with D maybe TRBD2 (6 bases). The germline V and J ends were trimmed by 3 bases and 2 bases, with 10 bases remaining between them. The CDR3 extends over 15 amino acids. Per germline, CDR1 LGHNA and CDR2 YSLEER. The CDR3 reads CASSQRLDNTGELFF. The CDR3 nucleotides read TGCGCCAGCAGCCAGCGACTAGATAACACCGGGGAGCTGTTTTTT.

This clone was detected a few times. The chain combines TRBV5-6 with TRBJ2-3, with a possible D match to TRBD2 (6 bases). The germline V and J ends were trimmed by 3 bases and 1 base, with 15 bases remaining between them. Germline V gene lookup returns CDR1 SGHDT and CDR2 YYEEEE. The length of the CDR3 is 16 residues. CDR3 sequence reads: CASSSRLGGGTDTQYF. CDR3 sequence (DNA): TGTGCCAGCAGCTCAAGACTGGGGGGAGGCACAGATACGCAGTATTTT.

This clone was detected only a few times. V is TRBV5-6 and J is TRBJ2-1; 7 bases fit TRBD2. The CDR3 totals 15 residues. CDR1 and CDR2 (germline): SGHDT, YYEEEE. V shed 4 bases, J shed 8 bases, and the junction held 12 bases outside the gene matches. In DNA, the CDR3 is TGTGCCAGCAGCGGAGAGGTAGCGGGTAGGTATGAGCAGTTCTTC. It is translated as CASSGEVAGRYEQFF.

V usage is TRBV6-1 and J usage is TRBJ1-1; the D gene is possibly TRBD1 (6 bases). The V gene lost 5 bases and the J gene lost 5 bases, with 18 bases spanning the gap. The germline gives CDR1 MNHNS, CDR2 SASEGT. This CDR3 spans 15 amino acids. This CDR3 reads CASSLRRGIGTEAFF. The CDR3 DNA reads TGTGCCAGCAGTCTAAGAAGGGGGATCGGGACTGAAGCTTTCTTT.

Written as DNA, the CDR3 is TGCGCCAGCAGCCCCCGACTAGGATCCACAGATACGCAGTATTTT. The encoded protein is CASSPRLGSTDTQYF. The chain joins TRBV5-1 to TRBJ2-3; perhaps TRBD2 as D (6 bases). Germline V CDR1 and CDR2: SGHRS, YFSETQ. The CDR3 is made up of 15 amino acids. The V end was cut by 4 bases, the J end by 2 bases, with 14 bases between.

This chain uses TRBV7-3 with TRBJ2-3; D gene uncertain. V lost 0 bases and J 5 bases, leaving 6 bases between the germline ends. The CDR3 has 13 amino acids. Germline V gene data show CDR1 as SGHTA and CDR2 as FQGTGA. The CDR3: CASSLTGLDTQYF. CDR3 coding DNA: TGTGCCAGCAGCTTAACAGGGCTAGATACGCAGTATTTT.

The chain carries TRBV7-3 and TRBJ2-7; tentatively, D is TRBD2 (6 bases). Germline V gene data show CDR1 as SGHTA and CDR2 as FQGTGA. Trimming took off 1 base at V and 3 bases at J, with 10 bases between the two ends. The CDR3 length is 14 residues. CDR3 coding DNA: TGTGCCAGCAGCTTAAGCCCCGGGGGCTACGAGCAGTACTTC. Residues: CASSLSPGGYEQYF.

This chain connects TRBV19 to TRBJ1-5, with D perhaps matching TRBD1 (5 bases). Deletions cut 7 bases from V and 3 bases from J, with 13 bases between. Germline V CDR1 and CDR2: LNHDA, SQIVND (reference sequence). CDR3 length equals 14 residues. The CDR3 DNA reads TGTGCCAGTACCCAACAGGCCTACAATCAGCCCCAGCATTTT. Its protein is CASTQQAYNQPQHF.

The chain employs TRBV9 and TRBJ2-1; TRBD1 or TRBD2 may be the D gene (6 bases each). Germline V lookup: CDR1 SGDLS, CDR2 YYNGEE. Trimming took 0 bases from V and 5 from J, leaving 15 bases between them. CDR3 size: 16 residues. CDR3 residues: CASSVALGGLDNEQFF. CDR3 DNA sequence: TGTGCCAGCAGCGTAGCTCTTGGGGGGCTTGACAATGAGCAGTTCTTC.

There are a few counts of this clone. Within the sample, other DNA sequences also encode this same CDR3. V usage is TRBV5-1 and J usage is TRBJ1-4; 7 nucleotides align to TRBD1. Germline V gene sequence: CDR1 SGHRS, CDR2 YFSETQ. V lost 4 bases and J lost 4; bases outside the gene matches: 4. This CDR3 spans 14 amino acids. DNA for the CDR3: TGCGCCAGCAGCCCCCGGGACAGTAATGAAAAACTGTTTTTT. As protein: CASSPRDSNEKLFF.

On this clone itself: In the same sample, other DNA sequences code for this CDR3. This rearrangement joins TRBV28 to TRBJ1-4; possible D gene TRBD1, 5 bases. This CDR3 is built from 15 residues. Germline loops: CDR1 MDHEN, CDR2 SYDVKM. V lost 2 bases and J lost 2, with 9 bases in between. CDR3 sequence reads: CASSLGGVTNEKLFF. CDR3 DNA: TGTGCCAGCAGTTTAGGGGGGGTGACTAATGAAAAACTGTTTTTT.

Notes on this clone: This sequence may be a read error, since a much larger clone differs from it by one base. The chain uses TRBV6-5 and TRBJ2-5; D gene unclear. TRBJ2-7 matches the DNA end more closely, so the J call is doubtful. The germline V gene encodes CDR1 MNHEY and CDR2 SVGAGI. The CDR3 consists of 12 residues. The CDR3 region is CASRASSYEQYF. In nucleotides, the CDR3 is TGTGCCAGCAGGGCTAGCTCCTACGAGCAGTACTTC.